This record concerns one TCR beta chain sequence. The sample comes from a study of blood T cells in healthy people across ages. With a J-beta primer mix and a sample-barcoded 5' primer, a second PCR ran about 7 to 12 cycles. MiXCR was run by TCRdb on the 5' RACE reads, yielding one entry per CDR3 protein. The table lists approximately 800,000 distinct CDR3 sequences, 62% of them singletons. A minimum of 5 micrograms of total RNA was extracted per sample. Germline V CDR1 and CDR2: LGHNA, YSLEER. V shed 4 bases and J shed 1 base, with 7 bases lying between them. This CDR3 has 13 amino acids. The sequenced sample was blood. This sequence was found in a young man in good health. The rearrangement links TRBV4-3 to TRBJ1-2; the D gene is possibly TRBD1 (6 bases). The CDR3 here is CASSPGVNYGYTF. The CDR3 region has the DNA TGCGCCAGCAGCCCAGGGGTTAACTATGGCTACACCTTC.